This passage covers 30 T cell receptor beta chains from one sample sequenced in a study of T cells after yellow fever vaccination. TCRdb reprocessed the 5' RACE reads via MiXCR and lists one record per CDR3 protein. The sample consists of hundreds of thousands of distinct CDR3 sequences, around 8.1% of them appearing once. This material consisted of PBMCs, taken roughly seven weeks after the first yellow fever vaccination. These receptor sequences come from a man aged 18 to 30 who received the YFV17D yellow fever vaccine.

The sample holds many counts of this clonotype. This chain links TRBV5-1 with TRBJ2-1; D gene ambiguous. Germline CDR1 is SGHRS and CDR2 is YFSETQ. This CDR3 spans 15 amino acids. Trimming pared 0 bases from V and 3 bases from J, leaving 10 bases between. CDR3: CASSLVEPYYNEQFF. CDR3 DNA sequence: TGCGCCAGCAGCTTGGTAGAACCTTACTACAATGAGCAGTTCTTC.

The chain couples TRBV6-1 to TRBJ2-2; 7 nucleotides line up with TRBD2. The V segment lost 3 bases and the J segment 0 bases; nucleotides outside the gene matches: 4. CDR3 length: 16 amino acids. Germline CDR1 MNHNS, CDR2 SASEGT. The CDR3 DNA reads TGTGCCAGCAGTGACTTAAGCGGGGCGAACACCGGGGAGCTGTTTTTT. Its translation is CASSDLSGANTGELFF.

This sequence joins TRBV4-1 and TRBJ2-1, with 7 nucleotides matching TRBD2. V gave up 1 base and J gave up 6 bases; unmatched junction bases: 6. Per the germline V gene, CDR1 is MGHRA and CDR2 is YSYEKL. The length of the CDR3 is 15 residues. This CDR3 is CASSQVGGRVNEQFF. CDR3 nucleotides: TGCGCCAGCAGCCAAGTTGGGGGGAGGGTCAATGAGCAGTTCTTC.

This clonotype appeared a few times. This rearrangement joins TRBV28 to TRBJ2-7, with D maybe TRBD2 (7 bases). Deletions cut 3 bases from V and 7 bases from J, with 13 bases between. Germline V lookup: CDR1 MDHEN, CDR2 SYDVKM. The CDR3 loop spans 13 amino acids. The CDR3 region is CASSLAGAGEQYV. CDR3 DNA: TGTGCCAGCAGTTTGGCGGGGGCGGGAGAGCAGTACGTC.

This chain connects TRBV7-2 to TRBJ2-1; tentative D call: TRBD2 (5 bases). This CDR3 spans 14 amino acids. The germline V gene encodes CDR1 SGHTA and CDR2 FQGNSA. V gave up 8 bases and J gave up 4 bases, with 15 bases separating them. CDR3 bases: TGTGCCAGCCGTGGAGAGGGATGGTACAATGAGCAGTTCTTC. This encodes CASRGEGWYNEQFF.

V usage is TRBV5-4 and J usage is TRBJ1-1; D is uncertain. Between the trimmed V and J ends, which lost 2 bases and 1 base, there was a span of 6 bases. CDR1 and CDR2 (germline): SGHNT, YYREEE (reference sequence). The CDR3 covers 13 residues. The CDR3 coding sequence is TGTGCCAGCAGCTTCTGGCGGAACACTGAAGCTTTCTTT. Translation gives CASSFWRNTEAFF.

This clonotype came up a few times. V and J are TRBV6-1 and TRBJ2-5, with D perhaps TRBD1 or TRBD2 (7 bases each). Germline V CDR1 and CDR2: MNHNS, SASEGT. The CDR3 spans 15 residues. Trimming removed 6 bases from V and 1 base from J, with 15 bases in between. In nucleotides, the CDR3 is TGTGCCAGCAGAGTGGGGAGGGGGCCCCAAGAGACCCAGTACTTC. Encoded protein: CASRVGRGPQETQYF.

The CDR3: CSAPPGGSTDTQYF. Here the CDR3 DNA reads TGCAGTGCCCCCCCGGGGGGAAGCACAGATACGCAGTATTTT. The chain recombines TRBV20-1 with TRBJ2-3; the match to TRBD2 covers 7 bases. V was clipped by 6 bases and J by 0 bases; unmatched bases: 6. The CDR3 loop spans 14 amino acids. CDR1 is DFQATT and CDR2 is SNEGSKA in the germline V gene (reference sequence).

V gene TRBV7-2 combines with J gene TRBJ1-2, with D maybe TRBD1 (5 bases). The CDR3 is made up of 14 amino acids. With 6 bases removed from V and 4 bases from J, the gap between germline ends came to 15 bases. Germline V gene lookup returns CDR1 SGHTA and CDR2 FQGNSA. CDR3 bases: TGTGCCAGCAGTTACCGGGACTCCTCCTATGGCTACACCTTC. Its protein is CASSYRDSSYGYTF.

Ten or more counts support this clonotype. The chain joins TRBV7-2 to TRBJ1-1, with D perhaps TRBD1 (6 bases). The CDR3 is 14 amino acids. Trimming took 1 base from V and 8 from J, leaving 14 bases between them. Germline lookup yields CDR1 SGHTA and CDR2 FQGNSA. The CDR3: CASSLVMGAEEAFF. CDR3 nucleotide sequence: TGTGCCAGCAGCTTAGTTATGGGGGCTGAGGAAGCTTTCTTT.

This clonotype was detected a few times. The CDR3 DNA is TGTGCCAGTACCCATGTGAGCACACCGAACACTGAAGCTTTCTTT. It translates to CASTHVSTPNTEAFF. The chain links TRBV19 to TRBJ1-1; D not certain. V shed 7 bases and J shed 1 base, with 16 bases lying between them. Germline-derived CDR1 and CDR2 are LNHDA and SQIVND (reference sequence). The CDR3 contains 15 residues.

This clonotype was seen at least ten times. The chain joins TRBV15 to TRBJ2-7; weak D call: TRBD2 (5 bases). Germline loops: CDR1 LNHNV, CDR2 YYDKDF (reference sequence). Trimming removed 0 bases at V and 4 bases at J, with 13 bases between. The CDR3 totals 15 residues. DNA of the CDR3: TGTGCCACCAGCAGAGATCCCGGTACGGGATACGAGCAGTACGTC. It specifies CATSRDPGTGYEQYV.

This clonotype was seen ten or more times. The V gene is TRBV5-1, the J gene TRBJ2-1; D unclear. The CDR3 contains 15 residues. The V gene lost 0 bases and the J gene lost 5 bases, with 12 bases spanning the gap. Germline V lookup: CDR1 SGHRS, CDR2 YFSETQ. The CDR3 here is CASSLAQTPNNEQFF. The CDR3 DNA follows: TGCGCCAGCAGCTTGGCACAGACTCCGAACAATGAGCAGTTCTTC.

The sample holds a few counts of this clonotype. V usage is TRBV7-9 and J usage is TRBJ2-3; D gene unclear. Trimming pared 4 bases from V and 5 bases from J, leaving 19 bases between. Germline CDR1 and CDR2: SEHNR and FQNEAQ (reference sequence). The CDR3 sequence is 16 residues long. CDR3: CASSSRHPEERDTQYF. CDR3 sequence (DNA): TGTGCCAGCAGCTCCCGCCACCCCGAGGAGAGAGATACGCAGTATTTT.

This clonotype turned up a few times. The genes are TRBV7-2 and TRBJ1-2; no reliable D call. Between the trimmed V and J ends, which lost 1 base and 2 bases, there was a span of 11 bases. In germline, CDR1 is SGHTA, CDR2 FQGNSA. This CDR3 has 15 residues. CDR3 in amino acids: CASSLVAGINYGYTF. The CDR3 coding sequence is TGTGCCAGCAGCTTAGTAGCGGGGATCAACTATGGCTACACCTTC.

This clonotype has a handful of counts. The chain recombines TRBV20-1 with TRBJ2-3; D not certain. The germline V gene has CDR1 DFQATT and CDR2 SNEGSKA (reference sequence). V was clipped by 0 bases and J by 0 bases, with 7 bases between them. The CDR3 extends over 14 amino acids. The CDR3 is CSAREPASTDTQYF. CDR3 coding DNA: TGCAGTGCTAGAGAACCCGCTAGCACAGATACGCAGTATTTT.

Here the CDR3 reads CASSHFASGGAHEQYV. CDR3 DNA: TGTGCCAGCAGCCACTTTGCTAGCGGGGGGGCGCACGAGCAGTACGTC. V and J are TRBV7-3 and TRBJ2-7; 12 nucleotides match TRBD2. Germline V gene sequence: CDR1 SGHTA, CDR2 FQGTGA. The CDR3 totals 16 residues. Trimming took 5 bases from V and 5 from J; bases not matched to a gene: 10.

This clonotype was found a few times. The V call is TRBV5-1, the J call TRBJ2-7; 7 bases agree with TRBD1. The CDR3 runs to 12 residues. The germline CDR1 and CDR2 sequences are SGHRS and YFSETQ. V was pared by 6 bases and J by 6 bases, with 6 bases of the junction left unmatched. CDR3 in DNA: TGCGCCAGCACCAATAACAGGGGCGAGCAGTACTTC. Residues: CASTNNRGEQYF.

The J gene is TRBJ2-5, the V gene TRBV18, with D possibly TRBD1 on 6 matching bases. The CDR3 runs 14 residues. Germline CDR1 and CDR2: KGHSH and LQKENI. V lost 1 base to trimming and J lost 3 bases, with 9 bases between them. CDR3 coding DNA: TGTGCCAGCTCACCACGTTCAGGGGAAGAGACCCAGTACTTC. Translated, it gives CASSPRSGEETQYF.

The gene calls are TRBV6-5 and TRBJ1-3; D is undetermined. V lost 0 bases and J lost 4, with 7 bases in between. The V gene's germline CDR1 is MNHEY and CDR2 SVGAGI. This CDR3 comprises 14 residues. CDR3 nucleotides: TGTGCCAGCAGTTACTCTTCGGGAGGAAACACCATATATTTT. Its translation: CASSYSSGGNTIYF.

This clonotype was detected only a few times. The rearrangement joins TRBV5-6 to TRBJ2-1; 9 nucleotides agree with TRBD2. The CDR3 is made up of 17 amino acids. J gave up 8 bases and V 0 bases, and 12 bases lay outside the gene matches. Per the germline V gene, CDR1 is SGHDT and CDR2 is YYEEEE. The CDR3 region has the DNA TGTGCCAGCAGCTTGGAGGCTTTGCGGGGGGGCCCCCATGAGCAGTTCTTC. Amino acid sequence: CASSLEALRGGPHEQFF.

This clonotype has a handful of counts. The chain uses TRBV29-1 and TRBJ2-3, with 8 bases fitting TRBD1. Looked up from germline, CDR1 is SQVTM and CDR2 is ANQGSEA. CDR3 length: 14 residues. J gave up 1 base and V 6 bases, and 6 bases lay outside the gene matches. CDR3 nucleotide sequence: TGCAGCGTCGACAGGGGAGGTGGCACAGATACGCAGTATTTT. Translated: CSVDRGGGTDTQYF.

Many counts were recorded for this clonotype. CDR3 nucleotides: TGTGCCAGCAGCCCCCACAGAAGCGATGAGCAGTTCTTC. It yields the protein CASSPHRSDEQFF. The chain uses TRBV7-9 and TRBJ2-1; D gene ambiguous. V gave up 5 bases and J gave up 8 bases, with 13 bases separating them. The CDR3 spans 13 residues. The germline V gene encodes CDR1 SEHNR and CDR2 FQNEAQ (reference sequence).

V and J are TRBV6-5 and TRBJ2-5; a weak D match, TRBD2 (6 bases). V gave up 4 bases and J gave up 8 bases, with 8 bases separating them. Germline CDR1 reads MNHEY; CDR2 reads SVGAGI. CDR3 length: 11 residues. CDR3 amino acids: CASSFGGTQYF. CDR3 in DNA: TGTGCCAGCAGTTTCGGGGGAACCCAGTACTTC.

The sample holds a few counts of this clonotype. This rearrangement joins TRBV10-3 to TRBJ2-1; D is perhaps TRBD1 (5 bases). The CDR3 loop spans 12 amino acids. Trimming left V 4 bases short and J 6 bases short, with 7 bases between. CDR1 and CDR2 from the germline V gene are ENHRY and SYGVKD. This chain's CDR3 is CAISGQPNEQFF. CDR3 DNA sequence: TGTGCCATCAGTGGACAGCCCAATGAGCAGTTCTTC.

The sample holds many counts of this clonotype. The chain employs TRBV9 and TRBJ1-1; tentative D call: TRBD1 (6 bases). The CDR3 spans 14 residues. Germline V lookup: CDR1 SGDLS, CDR2 YYNGEE. Trimming took off 4 bases at V and 8 bases at J, with 18 bases between the two ends. CDR3 sequence: CASSQGDRTYEAFF. The CDR3 DNA is TGTGCCAGCAGCCAGGGCGACAGGACGTACGAAGCTTTCTTT.

This clonotype was detected a few times. This chain links TRBV4-2 with TRBJ1-2, with a weak D call TRBD1 (6 bases). Per the germline V gene, CDR1 is LGHNA and CDR2 is YNFKEQ. The CDR3 runs 15 residues. V was pared by 0 bases and J by 6 bases, with 14 bases between. In DNA form, the CDR3 reads TGTGCCAGCAGCCAAGAGGGACGGGGGCTTGATGGCTACACCTTC. This codes for CASSQEGRGLDGYTF.

This clonotype was seen at least ten times. V usage is TRBV12-3 or TRBV12-4 and J usage is TRBJ2-7, with 10 bases aligning to TRBD2. The CDR3 spans 15 residues. J was trimmed by 5 bases and V by 1 base; bases with no gene match: 5. The CDR3 nucleotides read TGTGCCAGCAGTTTAGTCCTAGCGGGGGAAGACGAGCAGTACTTC. As protein: CASSLVLAGEDEQYF.

There are a few counts of this clonotype. The V gene is TRBV29-1, the J gene TRBJ1-1; weak D call: TRBD1 (5 bases). CDR1 and CDR2 from the germline V gene are SQVTM and ANQGSEA. This CDR3 is 17 amino acids long. The germline V and J ends were trimmed by 4 bases and 1 base, with 22 bases remaining between them. CDR3 sequence reads: CSVVWAQSGTANTEAFF. CDR3 nucleotide sequence: TGCAGCGTTGTCTGGGCCCAATCCGGGACGGCGAACACTGAAGCTTTCTTT.

In this sample, this clonotype turned up many times. The genes are TRBV6-2 or TRBV6-3 and TRBJ2-1, with D unclear. V was shortened by 1 base and J by 6 bases, with 1 base between the two germline ends. The CDR3 length is 11 residues. CDR1 and CDR2 (germline): MNHEY, SVGEGT. In DNA form, the CDR3 reads TGTGCCAGCAGTTACTTCAATGAGCAGTTCTTC. Residues: CASSYFNEQFF.